This T cell receptor beta chain was profiled in a study of T cells in Graves' hyperthyroidism and ophthalmopathy. Authors of the study amplified TCR beta CDR3 regions from RNA transcripts. Carried out on the TCR CDR3, a first-round RT-PCR used the HTBI primer set. MiXCR was run by TCRdb on the multiplex PCR reads, yielding one entry per CDR3 protein. This table has under 600,000 distinct CDR3 sequences, about a sixth appearing once. This TCR derives from a woman aged 40 to 55 with Graves' ophthalmopathy. Sequencing input: blood.

In DNA form, the CDR3 reads TGCAGCGTTCTAGGACTAGCGGGGGGGGTTCGGCAGTACTTC. As protein: CSVLGLAGGVRQYF. This chain joins TRBV29-1 and TRBJ2-7; 15 bases are shared with TRBD2. The J segment lost 9 bases and the V segment lost 5 bases, leaving 8 bases of the junction unmatched. The germline V gene has CDR1 SQVTM and CDR2 ANQGSEA. The CDR3 is 14 amino acids.